This TCR beta chain was sequenced during a study of blood T cell repertoires in COVID-19 (dated by TCRdb to the early 2020s). For the wider study: Samples covering the acute and convalescent phases of COVID-19 were provided by collaborators in the United States, Italy and Spain. The material from the prospective study consisted of cDNA or gDNA derived from T cells, B-cell-depleted T cells, or PBMCs. The dataset comprised deeply sampled blood TCRbeta repertoires from subjects exposed to, actively infected with, or recovered from COVID-19. The repertoires were released in a freely available public database intended as a resource for research on the immune response to SARS-CoV-2. Samples came from the ongoing ImmuneRACE study (first 160 participants) plus 1,254 subjects from 6 global collaborators. Sample metadata almost always included a de-identified subject ID, COVID-19 status, age in years and sex. Where available, HLA class I and class II types were taken from metadata supplied by the sample provider and were not determined by assay-based typing.

The CDR3 numbers 15 residues from cysteine through phenylalanine. Solely the CDR3 DNA is kept, with 45 bases framed from the first base. Compared with germline, V lacks 5 bases and J lacks 6 bases; bases without a gene match: 11. The germline V gene (reference sequence) sets CDR1 to SGHKS and CDR2 to YYEKEE. A remark on this clone: It has no known antigen specificity. No much larger clone exists at a distance of one base, and base qualities are not known.

Collaborating institutions collected whole blood in K2EDTA tubes following their own protocols. For TCRbeta analysis, collaborators shipped samples as frozen whole blood, isolated PBMCs, or DNA extracted from either of those sample types. Study-wide findings and limitations: Clinical and demographic metadata were provided uncurated, with the amount varying by source and participant.

TCRbeta CDR3 regions were amplified from genomic DNA by means of the immunoSEQ Assay, a bias-controlled multiplex PCR. The original methods were these. The number of nucleated cells in each sample was estimated by amplification of reference gene primers within the assay. Sequence reads were collapsed and filtered to measure the absolute abundance of every unique TCRbeta CDR3 rearrangement. For each sample, productive Simpson clonality was calculated as the square root of Simpson's diversity index over productive rearrangements. Entries here come from immuneACCESS through TCRdb and include only in-frame sequences with V and J called. Some clones fail to appear in such tables; in the studies checked, an unresolved V gene covers under half of the shortfall, and the cause of the remainder is unknown. D and trimming were read from the DNA, whereas the V and J calls and clone size are those reported in that table. This sample holds some 58,000 clones; around nine tenths were observed only once. In total, the top ten clones hold about 6.2% of the sample.

The sequenced material came from peripheral blood. The V gene is TRBV5-5 and the J gene is TRBJ1-5, with 7 bases matching TRBD1. The clonotype originates from a man in his forties or fifties with acute or convalescent COVID-19. The CDR3 amino acid sequence is: CASSSTGPGSQPQHF. The sequenced DNA is TGTGCCAGCAGTTCGACAGGGCCCGGGAGTCAGCCCCAGCATTTT.